The clone carrying this TCR beta chain has ten or more counts. Its antigen remains unknown. This sample is drawn from a study of regulatory T cells in long-lasting Graves disease. CDR1 and CDR2 (germline): MDHEN, SYDVKM. This CDR3 contains 14 residues. V was shortened by 6 bases and J by 5 bases, with 13 bases between the two germline ends. Arm-PCR of CDR3 regions and iRepertoire HTBI primers were the basis on which TCR beta libraries were built. TCRdb passed the multiplex PCR reads through MiXCR, listing each CDR3 protein once. The sample holds about half a million distinct CDR3 sequences, about 12% seen once. Documented time point: newly diagnosed GD, antithyroid drugs for less than 3 months. Scientists built the TCR library using RNA that was extracted from PBMCs. Findings and caveats of the study: Favored usage of TRBV28, TRBJ1-2 and TRBJ2-5 was recorded in persistent disease.

These data also formed part of another study, on T cells in Graves' hyperthyroidism and ophthalmopathy.

This receptor was identified in a woman in her 30s with Graves disease. Sequenced here: peripheral blood mononuclear cells (PBMCs), sampled at new diagnosis, from a patient treated with antithyroid drugs. The genes are TRBV28 and TRBJ1-4; the D gene is possibly TRBD1 (6 bases). The CDR3 DNA reads as TGTGCCAGCAGGTGGACAGCCTCAAATGAAAAACTGTTTTTT. This sequence encodes CASRWTASNEKLFF.